The T cell receptor (beta chain) under discussion was sequenced for a study of cytomegalovirus exposure and HLA in healthy donors. Primers included in the PCR were 60 Vbeta and 13 Jbeta primers. The repertoire was sequenced with immunoSEQ multiplex PCR; TCRdb's copy has only in-frame clones and lacks some. Here the sample table reports some 39,000 clones. As regards this clone: Its specificity is unknown.

Findings and caveats of the study: Donor immune exposure was known only as CMV serostatus. Later findings reportedly placed an Asian-associated ancestry cluster below the approximately 650-donor mean for N-insertions. Sequencing artifact likely explains a cluster of highly shared sequence variants.

The sequencing input was PBMCs. The clonotype comes from a man aged 25 to 40 in good health and CMV-seronegative.

Here the CDR3 DNA reads TGTGCCAGTAGTATCAGGGGACCACAGCATGAGCAGTTCTTC. Its protein is CASSIRGPQHEQFF. J is TRBJ2-1 and V is TRBV19; weak D call: TRBD1 (6 bases). Germline assignment: CDR1 LNHDA and CDR2 SQIVND (reference sequence). The V gene lost 3 bases and the J gene lost 8 bases, with 14 bases spanning the gap. This CDR3 region has 14 residues.